These T cell receptor beta chains were read from a single sample in a study of glioma-infiltrating T cells after dendritic cell vaccination. Assay: immunoSEQ multiplex PCR; the TCRdb copy retains only in-frame clones and omits some. The sample includes around 78,000 clones, around 85% of them seen just once. The source material was blood, sampled after dendritic cell vaccination. The receptors were sampled from a human donor with glioblastoma. The CDR3 runs from the conserved cysteine through the conserved F or W. A D gene is named only where the DNA matches it firmly. The size field is filled for only some rows; it gives once, few, many or a size class.

d_gene | j_gene | abundance | v_gene | CDR3nt | CDR3aa
- | TRBJ2-1 | - | TRBV4-2 | TGTGCCAGCAGCCAATCAACAGGTGTTTACAATGAGCAGTTCTTC | CASSQSTGVYNEQFF
TRBD1 | TRBJ2-2 | - | TRBV6-1 | TGTGCCAGCAGTGCCCGGACAGGGGCGGGCACCGGGGAGCTGTTTTTT | CASSARTGAGTGELFF
- | TRBJ1-2 | - | TRBV15 | TGTGCCACCGGGCAACCTCCGGGCTACACCTTC | CATGQPPGYTF
TRBD1 | TRBJ1-2 | once | TRBV13 | TGTGCCAGCAGCTCCACAGGGGCGAACTATGGCTACACCTTC | CASSSTGANYGYTF
TRBD1 | TRBJ1-4 | - | TRBV15 | TGTGCCACCAGCAGCCGAACAGGGGGCGTTGAAAAACTGTTTTTT | CATSSRTGGVEKLFF
- | TRBJ2-7 | - | TRBV5-1 | TGCGCCAGCTCGGACAGAACTTACGAGCAGTACTTC | CASSDRTYEQYF
- | TRBJ2-1 | - | TRBV28 | TGTGCCAGCAGTTTAGGACTACCGCCATACAATGAGCAGTTCTTC | CASSLGLPPYNEQFF
TRBD2 | TRBJ2-2 | - | TRBV9 | TGTGCCAGCAGCTCCCGGACTAGCGGCGGGGAGCTGTTTTTT | CASSSRTSGGELFF
- | TRBJ1-3 | - | TRBV5-1 | TGCGCCAGCAGCTCTTATTCTGGAAACACCATATATTTT | CASSSYSGNTIYF
TRBD1 | TRBJ1-1 | - | TRBV9 | TGTGCCAGCAGCGAGACAGGGGGCGGAGTTGGTGAAGCTTTCTTT | CASSETGGGVGEAFF
- | TRBJ2-7 | - | TRBV10-3 | TGTGCCGTCGCCGCGGCGGAGTACGAGCAGTACTTC | CAVAAAEYEQYF
- | TRBJ2-3 | - | TRBV7-3 | TGTGCCAGCAGCTTAACCGTATCCAGGGGTAACACAGATACGCAGTATTTT | CASSLTVSRGNTDTQYF
TRBD1 | TRBJ1-1 | - | TRBV6-5 | TGTGCCAGCTCTGTGCCGGGACAGGGGGCTGAAGCTTTCTTT | CASSVPGQGAEAFF
TRBD1 | TRBJ2-1 | - | TRBV19 | TGTGCCAGTAGTATAATCCGGACAGGGGACGCCAATGAGCAGTTCTTC | CASSIIRTGDANEQFF
- | TRBJ1-1 | - | TRBV19 | TGTGCCAGTAAGGCCGGAGTGAACACTGAAGCTTTCTTT | CASKAGVNTEAFF
- | TRBJ2-7 | - | TRBV5-6 | TGTGCCAGCAGCTTAGTGGTGGGGGGTACTTGGAGGAGCTCCTACGAGCAGTACTTC | CASSLVVGGTWRSSYEQYF
- | TRBJ1-1 | once | TRBV7-9 | TGTGCCAGCATAACCGGTCGGGACACTGAAGCTTTCTTT | CASITGRDTEAFF
TRBD1 | TRBJ2-7 | - | TRBV4-1 | TGCGCCAGCAGCCAAGATGTTACAGGGGTTGCCTACGAGCAGTACTTC | CASSQDVTGVAYEQYF
- | TRBJ1-2 | - | TRBV5-1 | TGCGCCAGCGTCGGAGACAACTATGGCTACACCTTC | CASVGDNYGYTF
- | TRBJ1-1 | few | TRBV6-5 | TGTGCCAGCAGTCCCTGGAGGGGCAGCAACACTGAAGCTTTCTTT | CASSPWRGSNTEAFF
TRBD2 | TRBJ2-7 | - | TRBV27 | TGTGCCAGCAGTACTAGCGGGGCCTACGAGCAGTACTTC | CASSTSGAYEQYF
TRBD1 | TRBJ2-7 | - | TRBV14 | TGTGCCAGCAGCCAAGATAAGTGGGGACAGGGCTATCCCTACGAGCAGTACTTC | CASSQDKWGQGYPYEQYF
- | TRBJ2-7 | - | TRBV5-6 | TGTGCCAGCAGCTTGAATTGGCAGGGGACATCCGCCGAGCAGTACTTC | CASSLNWQGTSAEQYF
- | TRBJ1-5 | - | TRBV9 | TGTGCCAGCAGCGTAGGACACAATCAGCCCCAGCATTTT | CASSVGHNQPQHF
TRBD2 | TRBJ2-3 | - | TRBV7-6 | TGTGCCAGCAGCTCCAGGACTAGCGGGGCTTATACGCAGTATTTT | CASSSRTSGAYTQYF
TRBD1 | TRBJ1-5 | - | TRBV5-1 | TGCGCCAGCAGCCCGGGACAGCCTAATCAGCCCCAGCATTTT | CASSPGQPNQPQHF
- | TRBJ2-7 | - | TRBV14 | TGTGCCAGCAGCCAGTCGTACGAGCAGTACTTC | CASSQSYEQYF
- | TRBJ2-1 | - | TRBV11-2 | TGTGCCAGCAGCTTTCTGGTCAGGTCTTACAATGAGCAGTTCTTC | CASSFLVRSYNEQFF
TRBD1 | TRBJ1-3 | - | TRBV7-2 | TGTGCCAGCAGCCCGGGACAGGGAAACACCATATATTTT | CASSPGQGNTIYF
- | TRBJ1-6 | - | TRBV6-5 | TGTGCCAGCAGTTGGCTCCAGGGTGGGACACCCCTCCACTTT | CASSWLQGGTPLHF
TRBD1 | TRBJ2-7 | once | TRBV5-1 | TGCGCCAGCAGCTTGGCCGGGACAGGGCTAGAGCAGTACTTC | CASSLAGTGLEQYF
- | TRBJ1-2 | - | TRBV7-6 | TGTGCCAGCAGCTTAGCGCCAGGGAACTATGGCTACACCTTC | CASSLAPGNYGYTF
- | TRBJ2-3 | - | TRBV19 | TGTGCCAGTAGGGACTGGGTCACAGATACGCAGTATTTT | CASRDWVTDTQYF
TRBD1 | TRBJ2-4 | - | TRBV29-1 | TGCAGCGCCGCAGGGGGCGCGGTCAAAAACATTCAGTACTTC | CSAAGGAVKNIQYF
TRBD1 | TRBJ1-5 | - | TRBV2 | TGTGCCAGCAGCCTGGGACAGGGACCCATGCCCCAGCATTTT | CASSLGQGPMPQHF
TRBD1 | TRBJ2-2 | - | TRBV5-1 | TGCGCCAGCAGCGTAACGGGACAGGGTAACACCGGGGAGCTGTTTTTT | CASSVTGQGNTGELFF
- | TRBJ1-1 | - | TRBV19 | TGTGCCAGTAACCGGGGGGCGAACACTGAAGCTTTCTTT | CASNRGANTEAFF
TRBD2 | TRBJ2-1 | - | TRBV5-1 | TGCGCCAGCAGCCGCGTCGGGACTAGCGGAGGGGAGCAGTTCTTC | CASSRVGTSGGEQFF
- | TRBJ2-7 | - | TRBV29-1 | TGCAGCGTAACAGGCCACGACCGCTCCTACGAGCAGTACTTC | CSVTGHDRSYEQYF
- | TRBJ2-7 | - | TRBV5-1 | TGCGCCAGCAGCTTGGTACAGGGTCCCTACGAGCAGTACTTC | CASSLVQGPYEQYF
TRBD1 | TRBJ2-7 | - | TRBV6-5 | TGTGCCAGCAGTCCCGTCAGGGGGATCGCCTACGAGCAGTACTTC | CASSPVRGIAYEQYF
TRBD1 | TRBJ1-2 | - | TRBV5-3 | TGTGCCAGAGGGACAGGGGATTTTAACTATGGCTACACCTTC | CARGTGDFNYGYTF
TRBD1 | TRBJ1-2 | - | TRBV7-6 | TGTGCCAGCAGCTTCACAGGGGGCGCGGGGGGCTACACCTTC | CASSFTGGAGGYTF